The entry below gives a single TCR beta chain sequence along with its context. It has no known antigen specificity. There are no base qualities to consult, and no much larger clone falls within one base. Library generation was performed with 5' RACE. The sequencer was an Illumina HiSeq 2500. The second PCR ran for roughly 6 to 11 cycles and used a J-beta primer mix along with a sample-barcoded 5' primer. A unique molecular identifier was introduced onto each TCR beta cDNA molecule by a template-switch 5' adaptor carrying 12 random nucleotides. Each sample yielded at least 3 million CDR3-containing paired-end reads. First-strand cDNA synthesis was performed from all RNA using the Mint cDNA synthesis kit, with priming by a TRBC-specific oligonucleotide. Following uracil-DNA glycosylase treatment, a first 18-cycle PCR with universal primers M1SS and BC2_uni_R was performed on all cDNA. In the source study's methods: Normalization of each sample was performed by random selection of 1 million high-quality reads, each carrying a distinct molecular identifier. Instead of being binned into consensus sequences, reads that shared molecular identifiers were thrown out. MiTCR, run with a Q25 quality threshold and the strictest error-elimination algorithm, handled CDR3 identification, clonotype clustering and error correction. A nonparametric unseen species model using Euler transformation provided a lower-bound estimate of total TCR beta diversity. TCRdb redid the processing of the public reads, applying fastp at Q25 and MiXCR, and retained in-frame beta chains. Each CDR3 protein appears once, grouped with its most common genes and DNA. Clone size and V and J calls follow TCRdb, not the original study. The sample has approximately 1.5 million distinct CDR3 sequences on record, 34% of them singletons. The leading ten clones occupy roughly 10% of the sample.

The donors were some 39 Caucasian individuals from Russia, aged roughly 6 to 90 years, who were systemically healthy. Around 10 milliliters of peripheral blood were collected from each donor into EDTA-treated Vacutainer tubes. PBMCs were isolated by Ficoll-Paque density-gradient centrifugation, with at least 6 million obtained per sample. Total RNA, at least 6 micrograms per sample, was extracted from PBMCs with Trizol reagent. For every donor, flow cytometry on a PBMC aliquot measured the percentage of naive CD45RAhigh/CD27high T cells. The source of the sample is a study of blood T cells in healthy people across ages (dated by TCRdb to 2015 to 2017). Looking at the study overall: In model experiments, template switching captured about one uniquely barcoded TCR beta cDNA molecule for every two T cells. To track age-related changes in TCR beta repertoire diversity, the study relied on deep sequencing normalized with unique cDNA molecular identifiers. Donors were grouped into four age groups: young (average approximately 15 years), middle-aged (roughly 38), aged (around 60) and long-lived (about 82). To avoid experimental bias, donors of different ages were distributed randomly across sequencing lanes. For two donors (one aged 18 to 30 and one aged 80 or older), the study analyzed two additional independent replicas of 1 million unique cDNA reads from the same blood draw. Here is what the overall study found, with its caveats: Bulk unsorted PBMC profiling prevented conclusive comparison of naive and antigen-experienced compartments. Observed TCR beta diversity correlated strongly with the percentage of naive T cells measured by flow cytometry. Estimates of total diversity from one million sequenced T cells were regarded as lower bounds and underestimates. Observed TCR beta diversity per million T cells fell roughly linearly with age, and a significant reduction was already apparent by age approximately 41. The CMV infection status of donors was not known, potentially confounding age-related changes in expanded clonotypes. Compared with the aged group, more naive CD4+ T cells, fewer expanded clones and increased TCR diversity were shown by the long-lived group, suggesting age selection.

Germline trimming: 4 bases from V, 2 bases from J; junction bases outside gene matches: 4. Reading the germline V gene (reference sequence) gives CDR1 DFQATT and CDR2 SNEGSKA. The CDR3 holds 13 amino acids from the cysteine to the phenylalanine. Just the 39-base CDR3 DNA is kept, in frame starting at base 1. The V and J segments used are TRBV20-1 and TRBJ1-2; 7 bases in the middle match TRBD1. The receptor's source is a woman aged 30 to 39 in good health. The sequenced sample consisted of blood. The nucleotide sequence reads TGCAGTGCTATCCGGACAGGAAACTATGGCTACACCTTC. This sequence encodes CSAIRTGNYGYTF.